Listed below are T cell receptor beta chains from one sample, sequenced in a study of cytomegalovirus exposure and HLA in healthy donors. TCRdb keeps only in-frame clones here, not all; method: immunoSEQ multiplex PCR. The table includes some 140,000 clones, more than 80% detected once. Sequenced sample: PBMCs. The origin of the receptors is a woman aged 25 to 39 in good health and CMV-seropositive. CDR3s include the opening cysteine and the closing phenylalanine or tryptophan. A D gene is named only where the DNA matches it firmly. Size values are once, few and many counts, or a class for expanded clones, and some rows have none.

size	V	length	D	J	DNA	CDR3
-	TRBV18	14	TRBD1	TRBJ1-1	TGTGCCAGCTCACCCGGACAGGTCAGCACTGAAGCTTTCTTT	CASSPGQVSTEAFF
few	TRBV28	12	TRBD1	TRBJ2-1	TGTGCCAGCATTCCAGGGGGTGGCGAGCAGTTCTTC	CASIPGGGEQFF
-	TRBV6-5	14	-	TRBJ2-1	TGTGCCAGCAGCTCCTTTCCCTCGGGGAATGAGCAGTTCTTC	CASSSFPSGNEQFF
-	TRBV28	12	-	TRBJ1-2	TGTGCCAGCAGTCCCCTTCAGGGAATCTACACCTTC	CASSPLQGIYTF
-	TRBV28	14	-	TRBJ1-5	TGTGCCAGCAGTTTATCAGGGCCCAATCAGCCCCAGCATTTT	CASSLSGPNQPQHF
once	TRBV30	11	-	TRBJ2-5	TGTGCCTATTTCGACAGAAAGACCCAGTACTTC	CAYFDRKTQYF
-	TRBV28	16	TRBD2	TRBJ2-3	TGTGCCAGCAGTGCCCCCAGCGGGGAGGGCACAGATACGCAGTATTTT	CASSAPSGEGTDTQYF
-	TRBV5-1	13	-	TRBJ1-2	TGCGCCAGCAGCTTGGGGGAGAACTATGGCTACACCTTC	CASSLGENYGYTF
-	TRBV19	18	-	TRBJ2-5	TGTGCCAGTAAAAGGAGGTACTTGGATACAACTTTCCAAGAGACCCAGTACTTC	CASKRRYLDTTFQETQYF
-	TRBV19	13	-	TRBJ1-2	TGTGCCAGTAGTATAAACAGCGGCTATGGCTACACCTTC	CASSINSGYGYTF
few	TRBV2	14	TRBD1	TRBJ1-4	TGTGCCAGCTCCGACAGGGTACAAGGGGAAAAACTGTTTTTT	CASSDRVQGEKLFF
few	TRBV6-6	14	TRBD2	TRBJ2-7	TGTGCCAGCAGTTTAACTAGCGGGTCCTACGAGCAGTACTTC	CASSLTSGSYEQYF
-	TRBV19	12	TRBD1	TRBJ1-5	TGTGCCAGTACCGACAGGGGAGATGCCCAGCATTTT	CASTDRGDAQHF
-	TRBV21-1	15	-	TRBJ1-2	TGTGCCAGCAGCAAAGGGGGGGGACCGAACTATGGCTACACCTTC	CASSKGGGPNYGYTF
-	TRBV9	13	-	TRBJ2-3	TGTGCCAGCAGCATCACCTCTCAGGGTACGCAGTATTTT	CASSITSQGTQYF
-	TRBV5-4	17	-	TRBJ1-5	TGTGCCAGCAGTTGGGGGGGCCCTGGGTATAGCAATCAGCCCCAGCATTTT	CASSWGGPGYSNQPQHF
-	TRBV5-1	14	TRBD1	TRBJ2-1	TGCGCCAGCAGCCCCGGGACAGGGGGAAATGAGCAGTTCTTC	CASSPGTGGNEQFF
-	TRBV19	13	-	TRBJ1-1	TGTGCCAGTAGTGCACAGCCGAACACTGAAGCTTTCTTT	CASSAQPNTEAFF
few	TRBV19	16	TRBD1	TRBJ1-5	TGTGCCAGTAGTTCCAATACAGGGGGCTCGAGTCAGCCCCAGCATTTT	CASSSNTGGSSQPQHF
-	TRBV27	14	-	TRBJ2-7	TGTGCCAGCAGTACGGGACTCCGTACCTACGAGCAGTACTTC	CASSTGLRTYEQYF
-	TRBV2	17	-	TRBJ2-7	TGTGCCAGCAGTGAAATGAAGGGAGGCGAGCTCTCCTACGAGCAGTACTTC	CASSEMKGGELSYEQYF
-	TRBV28	13	-	TRBJ1-1	TGTGCCAGCAGACCACAGGGGAACACTGAAGCTTTCTTT	CASRPQGNTEAFF
-	TRBV30	18	TRBD2	TRBJ2-5	TGTGCCTGGAGTGCGCCCCCGACTGGAGCGGGGGGGCAGAAGACCCAGTACTTC	CAWSAPPTGAGGQKTQYF
-	TRBV28	13	TRBD1	TRBJ1-2	TGTGCCAGCAGACGGGGACAGGGGCGAGGCTACACCTTC	CASRRGQGRGYTF
-	TRBV5-1	14	-	TRBJ2-1	TGCGCCAGCAGCTTGGGGCAGGGAGGGGGTGAGCAGTTCTTC	CASSLGQGGGEQFF
-	TRBV7-9	14	TRBD2	TRBJ2-7	TGTGCCAGCACCTCTAGCGGGGGCCCCTACGAGCAGTACTTC	CASTSSGGPYEQYF
-	TRBV4-1	17	TRBD1	TRBJ1-2	TGCGCCAGCAGCCAAGATGGGGGACAGGGGGGTAAGCTTGGCTACACCTTC	CASSQDGGQGGKLGYTF
-	TRBV7-8	14	-	TRBJ1-1	TGTGCCAGCAGCTCCCGTGGTTGGGCTACTGAAGCTTTCTTT	CASSSRGWATEAFF
-	TRBV30	15	TRBD1	TRBJ1-5	TGTGCCTGGAGTATTGGGGACAGTAGCAATCAGCCCCAGCATTTT	CAWSIGDSSNQPQHF
-	TRBV29-1	13	-	TRBJ1-1	TGCAGCGTAGAAGGGTACATGAACACTGAAGCTTTCTTT	CSVEGYMNTEAFF
-	TRBV2	15	-	TRBJ1-5	TGTGCCAGCAGTCTAGAGGGACTTCCCAATCAGCCCCAGCATTTT	CASSLEGLPNQPQHF
-	TRBV9	15	TRBD2	TRBJ2-1	TGTGCCAGCAGCGTAGCGGGAGGAACTTACAATGAGCAGTTCTTC	CASSVAGGTYNEQFF
-	TRBV6-1	18	TRBD2	TRBJ2-5	TGTGCCAGCAGTCAAGGGGGGCTAGCGGGATCGTACCAAGAGACCCAGTACTTC	CASSQGGLAGSYQETQYF
-	TRBV9	12	-	TRBJ2-2	TGTGCCAGCAGCGGAGAGGGCGGGGAGCTGTTTTTT	CASSGEGGELFF
-	TRBV28	11	-	TRBJ2-7	TGCGCCCATTCGTCGGCCTACGAGCAGTACTTC	CAHSSAYEQYF
-	TRBV2	16	TRBD2	TRBJ2-5	TGTGCCAGCAGTCTAAACCCGGGACTAGCGGGTGAGACCCAGTACTTC	CASSLNPGLAGETQYF
-	TRBV19	14	-	TRBJ2-6	TGTGCCAGCACCGGGAGCGGCGGGGCCAACGTCCTGACTTTC	CASTGSGGANVLTF
-	TRBV9	15	TRBD2	TRBJ2-5	TGTGCCAGCAGCGCGGGACTAGCGGGAGTCGAGACCCAGTACTTC	CASSAGLAGVETQYF
-	TRBV28	13	-	TRBJ1-5	TGTGCCAGCAGTCCCCCCCAGGTGGAGCCCCAGCATTTT	CASSPPQVEPQHF
-	TRBV7-9	17	TRBD1	TRBJ2-2	TGTGCCAGCAGCTTAGGACCGGACAGGGGAGGCACCGGGGAGCTGTTTTTT	CASSLGPDRGGTGELFF
-	TRBV2	14	-	TRBJ1-2	TGTGCCAGCCGGGGGGAGGGTCGAGGCTATGGCTACACCTTC	CASRGEGRGYGYTF
-	TRBV7-9	13	TRBD1	TRBJ1-2	TGTGCCAGCAGCGGGACAGGGCGGGAAGGCTACACCTTC	CASSGTGREGYTF
-	TRBV4-2	17	TRBD2	TRBJ2-3	TGTGCCAGCAGCCGCCTTGTGGGCGGGGGGGCATCAGATACGCAGTATTTT	CASSRLVGGGASDTQYF
-	TRBV5-6	14	-	TRBJ1-3	TGTGCCAGCAGCTTCGAGGGGGCTGGAAACACCATATATTTT	CASSFEGAGNTIYF
-	TRBV6-5	15	TRBD2	TRBJ2-7	TGTGCCAGCAGTTACTCGAAGGTGCGGGGGAGCGAGCAGTACTTC	CASSYSKVRGSEQYF
-	TRBV25-1	15	TRBD1	TRBJ1-4	TGTGCCAGCAGTCCCACCACCGGGACAGGAGAGAAACTGTTTTTT	CASSPTTGTGEKLFF
-	TRBV19	15	TRBD2	TRBJ2-1	TGTGCCAGTAGTATCAGCGGGAGCTCCTACAATGAGCAGTTCTTC	CASSISGSSYNEQFF
-	TRBV2	14	-	TRBJ1-2	TGTGCCAGCAGTGATATCGGGGATAACTATGGTTACACCTTC	CASSDIGDNYGYTF
-	TRBV7-2	16	TRBD2	TRBJ2-3	TGTGCCAGCAGCCTTCTCCCTAGCGGGAGCTCAGATACGCAGTATTTT	CASSLLPSGSSDTQYF
-	TRBV27	13	-	TRBJ1-4	TGTGCCAGCGCCTTGGGCAGTTATGAAAAACTGTTTTTT	CASALGSYEKLFF